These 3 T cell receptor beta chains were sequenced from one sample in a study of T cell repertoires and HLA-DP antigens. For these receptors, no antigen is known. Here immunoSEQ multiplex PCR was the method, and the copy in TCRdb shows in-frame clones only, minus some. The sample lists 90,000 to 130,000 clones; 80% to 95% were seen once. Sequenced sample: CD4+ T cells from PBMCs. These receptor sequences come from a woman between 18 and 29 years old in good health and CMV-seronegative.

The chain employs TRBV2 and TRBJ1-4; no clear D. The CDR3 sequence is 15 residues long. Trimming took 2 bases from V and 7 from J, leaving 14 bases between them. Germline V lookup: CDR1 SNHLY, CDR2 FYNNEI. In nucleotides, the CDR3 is TGTGCCAGCAGTGAACGAATCCAGGCGGGTGAAAAACTGTTTTTT. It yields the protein CASSERIQAGEKLFF.

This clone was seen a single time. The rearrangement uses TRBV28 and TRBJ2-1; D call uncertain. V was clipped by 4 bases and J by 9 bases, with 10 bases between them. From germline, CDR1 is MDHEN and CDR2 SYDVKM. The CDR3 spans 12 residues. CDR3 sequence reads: CASSSRLGEQFF. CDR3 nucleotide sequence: TGTGCCAGCAGTTCTAGATTAGGTGAGCAGTTCTTC.

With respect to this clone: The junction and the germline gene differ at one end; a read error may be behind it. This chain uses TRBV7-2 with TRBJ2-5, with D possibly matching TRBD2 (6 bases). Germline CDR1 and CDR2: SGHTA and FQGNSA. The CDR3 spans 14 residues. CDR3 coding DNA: TGTGCCAGCAACTTAGTCCGCGGGGTGGAGACCCAGTACTTC. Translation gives CASNLVRGVETQYF.